These T cell receptor beta chains were read from a single sample in a study of cytotoxic CD8 clonotypes in ibrutinib-treated CLL. Sequencing used immunoSEQ multiplex PCR; TCRdb keeps in-frame clones, though not all of them. The table shows 60,000 or so clones, with 57% occurring only once. The specimen was PBMCs, collected after 12 months of ibrutinib treatment. All receptors derive from a human donor with chronic lymphocytic leukemia. CDR3s include the opening cysteine and the closing phenylalanine or tryptophan. Each record gives: CDR3 length, V gene, D gene, J gene, clone size, CDR3 DNA, CDR3 protein. D genes are given only for firm matches. Size values are once, few and many counts, or a class for expanded clones, and some rows have none.

12	TRBV6-1	.	TRBJ1-1	.	TGTGCCAGCATATGGGGGGCGGCTGAAGCTTTCTTT	CASIWGAAEAFF
10	TRBV20-1	.	TRBJ2-3	.	TGCAGTGGGTCCTCGGGTACGCAGTATTTT	CSGSSGTQYF
17	TRBV27	.	TRBJ1-5	.	TGTGCCAGCAGTTTATTGGTCCCATTGGGAGGCAATCAGCCCCAGCATTTT	CASSLLVPLGGNQPQHF
18	TRBV5-6	.	TRBJ1-6	.	TGTGCCAGCAGCTTGAGCGTTTGGGGGTCGCCAACAAATTCACCCCTCCACTTT	CASSLSVWGSPTNSPLHF
17	TRBV27	TRBD2	TRBJ2-1	.	TGTGCCAGCAGAGGTAGCGGGGGGTTAAGCTCCTACAATGAGCAGTTCTTC	CASRGSGGLSSYNEQFF
15	TRBV2	.	TRBJ2-5	.	TGTGCCAGCAGTGGGGGCCAGGACCCCCTCGAGACCCAGTACTTC	CASSGGQDPLETQYF
14	TRBV6-5	TRBD2	TRBJ2-1	.	TGTGCCAGCAGCCTCAGCGGGAGAACAAATGAGCAGTTCTTC	CASSLSGRTNEQFF
16	TRBV4-1	TRBD1	TRBJ2-5	.	TGCGCCAGCAGCCAAGATCTTAGGGACAGGTATGAGACCCAGTACTTC	CASSQDLRDRYETQYF
15	TRBV5-1	.	TRBJ2-5	.	TGCGCCAGCAGCTTGGATGGCAGGGGGGAAGAGACCCAGTACTTC	CASSLDGRGEETQYF
18	TRBV30	TRBD1	TRBJ2-7	few	TGTGCCTGGAGTGTACTTGGGGGACAGGGGGCGGGTCGAAGGGAGCAGTACTTC	CAWSVLGGQGAGRREQYF
13	TRBV28	.	TRBJ2-1	.	TGTGCCAGCCGGACAGATTCCTACAATGAGCAGTTCTTC	CASRTDSYNEQFF
17	TRBV9	.	TRBJ2-1	.	TGTGCCAGCAGCGTAGAGGACCTTACCCTCTCCTACAATGAGCAGTTCTTC	CASSVEDLTLSYNEQFF
15	TRBV11-1	TRBD1	TRBJ2-7	.	TGTGCCAGCAGCGCCGGGACAGAGATATTCTACGAGCAGTACTTC	CASSAGTEIFYEQYF
18	TRBV19	TRBD2	TRBJ2-1	.	TGTGCCAGTACCCCAACACGACTAGCGGGGGGATCCTACAATGAGCAGTTCTTC	CASTPTRLAGGSYNEQFF
11	TRBV4-1	.	TRBJ1-2	few	TGCGCCAGCAGCCAAGAAAGTGGCTACACCTTC	CASSQESGYTF
11	TRBV4-2	.	TRBJ1-2	medium-sized	TGTGCCACCTTGGGCTTCTATGGCTACACCTTC	CATLGFYGYTF
13	TRBV19	.	TRBJ1-5	.	TGTGCCAGGGGGAGGGGAGCGGGTCAGCCCCAGCATTTT	CARGRGAGQPQHF
13	TRBV2	.	TRBJ1-2	few	TGTGCCAGCAAGGCAGGGGAAGACTATGGCTACACCTTC	CASKAGEDYGYTF
13	TRBV2	TRBD1	TRBJ1-2	few	TGTGCCAGCAGGGGACAGCTTAACTATGGCTACACCTTC	CASRGQLNYGYTF
15	TRBV5-1	.	TRBJ2-7	.	TGCGCCAGCAGCTTTAAAGGGCTAGAGAACTACGAGCAGTACTTC	CASSFKGLENYEQYF
14	TRBV5-1	TRBD2	TRBJ2-5	.	TGCGCCAGCAGCCGACTAGCGGGGCAAGAGACCCAGTACTTC	CASSRLAGQETQYF
15	TRBV6-5	.	TRBJ2-4	.	TGTGCCAGCAGACCGAGTGGGGGGTCCAAAAACATTCAGTACTTC	CASRPSGGSKNIQYF
14	TRBV28	.	TRBJ1-3	.	TGTGCCAGCAGTTTACCAGGGCTTGGAAACACCATATATTTT	CASSLPGLGNTIYF
16	TRBV27	TRBD1	TRBJ2-2	once	TGTGCCAGCAGTTTATCATTGGGACAGTACACCGGGGAGCTGTTTTTT	CASSLSLGQYTGELFF
22	TRBV28	TRBD2	TRBJ2-7	.	TGTGCCAGCAGTCTCCCGCGGAGCCCTGGGACTAGCGGGAGGGCCAAGCGGGGCGAGCAGTACTTC	CASSLPRSPGTSGRAKRGEQYF
14	TRBV10-1	TRBD1	TRBJ1-1	.	TGCGCCAGCTCAGTGCGTGGACAGGGGGCGACCGCTTTCTTT	CASSVRGQGATAFF
15	TRBV7-2	.	TRBJ2-5	.	TGTGCCAGCAGCCGCCCGGGGATCCTGGAAGAGACCCAGTACTTC	CASSRPGILEETQYF
17	TRBV5-1	.	TRBJ2-4	.	TGCGCCAGCAGCTTGGGTTCCGCGGGGACGAGGGGGAACATTCAGTACTTC	CASSLGSAGTRGNIQYF
14	TRBV30	TRBD1	TRBJ2-3	few	TGTGCCTGGAGCCCGGGACAGGGAACAGATACGCAGTATTTT	CAWSPGQGTDTQYF
18	TRBV11-1	.	TRBJ2-7	.	TGTGCCAGCAGCTTAGTGGGCTTGGGGTCGGCGTTCTCCTACGAGCAGTACTTC	CASSLVGLGSAFSYEQYF
14	TRBV5-1	.	TRBJ2-5	few	TGCGCCAGCAGCTCAGAGGGCAATCAAGAGACCCAGTACTTC	CASSSEGNQETQYF
17	TRBV5-1	.	TRBJ1-6	.	TGCGCCAGCAGCTCCCAGGGTAGTGGAAGGTATAATTCACCCCTCCACTTT	CASSSQGSGRYNSPLHF
14	TRBV5-8	TRBD1	TRBJ2-7	.	TGTGCCAGCAGCCCTAACAGGGGCAGCTACGAGCAGTACTTC	CASSPNRGSYEQYF
12	TRBV5-1	.	TRBJ2-1	.	TGCGCCAGCAGCTCCACAAAGGGTGAGCAGTTCTTC	CASSSTKGEQFF
12	TRBV6-5	TRBD1	TRBJ2-5	.	TGTGCCAGCCGAACAGGGGGGGAGACCCAGTACTTC	CASRTGGETQYF
16	TRBV7-8	.	TRBJ2-7	.	TGTGCCAGCAGCTTGCCCGGGGGAGGGGGCTCGAACGAGCAGTACTTC	CASSLPGGGGSNEQYF
18	TRBV6-1	.	TRBJ2-1	.	TGTGCCAGCAGTGAACCTCCCAGAGGGGGGGCTTTCTACAATGAGCAGTTCTTC	CASSEPPRGGAFYNEQFF
14	TRBV6-1	.	TRBJ2-2	many	TGTGCCAGCAACTTTGGGATAAACACCGGGGAGCTGTTTTTT	CASNFGINTGELFF
15	TRBV5-1	.	TRBJ1-3	.	TGCGCCAGCAGCTTGGCCGGGGGTTCTGGAAACACCATATATTTT	CASSLAGGSGNTIYF
16	TRBV18	TRBD1	TRBJ2-7	.	TGTGCCAGCTCACCACAAATGGGACAGGACATCTACGAGCAGTACTTC	CASSPQMGQDIYEQYF
18	TRBV28	TRBD2	TRBJ2-2	once	TGTGCCAGCAGTGTCAGGATAGCGGGAGCGTTTTTTAGCGGGGAGCTGTTTTTT	CASSVRIAGAFFSGELFF
14	TRBV10-1	TRBD1	TRBJ1-1	few	TGCGCCAGCAGTACAGGGGCTAGTAACACTGAAGCTTTCTTT	CASSTGASNTEAFF
12	TRBV12-5	.	TRBJ2-2	.	TGTGCTAGTGGTTCCAACCACCGGGAGCTGTTTTTT	CASGSNHRELFF
13	TRBV6-1	.	TRBJ1-2	few	TGTGCCAGCAGTGTCTCTCATAACTATGGCTACACCTTC	CASSVSHNYGYTF
17	TRBV4-2	TRBD1	TRBJ1-3	.	TGTGCCAGCAGCCAAGGGGGACAGGTCGGCTCTGGAAACACCATATATTTT	CASSQGGQVGSGNTIYF
12	TRBV28	.	TRBJ2-7	.	TGTGCCAGCACTGGGCAGGCCTACGAGCAGTACTTC	CASTGQAYEQYF
13	TRBV29-1	.	TRBJ1-3	.	TGCAGCGTTCGGGGGGGGCGCGGAAACACCATATATTTT	CSVRGGRGNTIYF
15	TRBV5-1	TRBD2	TRBJ2-1	.	TGCGCCAGCAGCCATAGCGGGGGGGCTAGGAATGAGCAGTTCTTC	CASSHSGGARNEQFF
14	TRBV7-9	.	TRBJ1-2	.	TGTGCCAGCAGCTTATCCAGGGGTGGTTCCGGCTACACCTTC	CASSLSRGGSGYTF
11	TRBV28	.	TRBJ2-1	.	TGTGCCAGCAGGGCTTACGGTGAGCAGTTCTTC	CASRAYGEQFF
14	TRBV9	.	TRBJ1-2	few	TGTGCCAGCAGCGTCCACGCCCAGGGACATGGCTACACCTTC	CASSVHAQGHGYTF
14	TRBV15	TRBD1	TRBJ2-7	few	TGTGCCACCAGCAGGGACAGGGGATCCTACGAGCAGTACTTC	CATSRDRGSYEQYF
15	TRBV19	TRBD1	TRBJ2-5	.	TGTGCCAGTAGTGCGCGACAGGGAATCATAGAGACCCAGTACTTC	CASSARQGIIETQYF
14	TRBV27	.	TRBJ1-5	.	TGTGCCAGCAGTTGGGTGGCCACAAATCAGCCCCAGCATTTT	CASSWVATNQPQHF